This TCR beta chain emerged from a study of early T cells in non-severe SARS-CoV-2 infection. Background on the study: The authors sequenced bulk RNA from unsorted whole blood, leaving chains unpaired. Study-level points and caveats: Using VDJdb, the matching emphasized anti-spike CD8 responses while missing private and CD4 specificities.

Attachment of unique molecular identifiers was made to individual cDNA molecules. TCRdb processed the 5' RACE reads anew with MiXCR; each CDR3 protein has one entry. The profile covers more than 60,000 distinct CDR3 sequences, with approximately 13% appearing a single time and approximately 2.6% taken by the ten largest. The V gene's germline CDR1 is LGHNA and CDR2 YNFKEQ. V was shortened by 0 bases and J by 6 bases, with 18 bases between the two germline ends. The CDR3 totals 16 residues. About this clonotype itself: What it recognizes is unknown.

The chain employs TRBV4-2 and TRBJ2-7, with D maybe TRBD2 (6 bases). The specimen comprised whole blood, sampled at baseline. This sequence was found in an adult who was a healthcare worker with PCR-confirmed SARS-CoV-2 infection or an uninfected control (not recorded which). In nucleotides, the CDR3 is TGTGCCAGCAGCCAAGATCATGGAGGGCTCCCGGGCGAGCAGTACTTC. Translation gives CASSQDHGGLPGEQYF.